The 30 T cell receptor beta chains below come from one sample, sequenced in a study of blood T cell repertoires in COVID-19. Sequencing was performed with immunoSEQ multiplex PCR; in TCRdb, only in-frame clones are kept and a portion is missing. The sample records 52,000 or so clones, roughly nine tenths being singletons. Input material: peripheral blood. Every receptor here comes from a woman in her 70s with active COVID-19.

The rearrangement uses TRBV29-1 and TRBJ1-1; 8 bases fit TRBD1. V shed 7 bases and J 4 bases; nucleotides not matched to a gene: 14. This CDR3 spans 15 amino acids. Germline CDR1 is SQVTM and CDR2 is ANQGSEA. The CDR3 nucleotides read TGCAGCGCCAACCCGACAGGGGAAAGGGGCACTGAAGCTTTCTTT. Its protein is CSANPTGERGTEAFF.

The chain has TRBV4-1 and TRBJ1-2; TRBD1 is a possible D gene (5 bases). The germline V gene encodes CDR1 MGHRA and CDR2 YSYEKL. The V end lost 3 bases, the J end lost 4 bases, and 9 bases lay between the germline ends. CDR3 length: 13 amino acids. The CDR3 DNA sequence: TGCGCCAGCAGCCATGGGGACTTCTATGGCTACACCTTC. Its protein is CASSHGDFYGYTF.

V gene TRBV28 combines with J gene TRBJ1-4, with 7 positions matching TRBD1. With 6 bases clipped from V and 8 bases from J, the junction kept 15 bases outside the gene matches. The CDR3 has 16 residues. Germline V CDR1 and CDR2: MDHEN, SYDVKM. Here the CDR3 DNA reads TGTGCCAGCAGCCCAATAGACAGGGATGGGAAGGAAAAACTGTTTTTT. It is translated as CASSPIDRDGKEKLFF.

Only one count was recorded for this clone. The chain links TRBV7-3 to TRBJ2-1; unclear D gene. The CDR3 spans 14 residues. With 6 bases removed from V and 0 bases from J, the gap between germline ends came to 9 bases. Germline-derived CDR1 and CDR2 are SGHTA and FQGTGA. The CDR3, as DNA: TGTGCCAGCAGTCCTACGAGCTCCTACAATGAGCAGTTCTTC. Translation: CASSPTSSYNEQFF.

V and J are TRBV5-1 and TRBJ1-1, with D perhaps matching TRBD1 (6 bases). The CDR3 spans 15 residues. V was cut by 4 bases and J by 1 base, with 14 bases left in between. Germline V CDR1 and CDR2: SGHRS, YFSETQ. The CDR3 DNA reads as TGCGCCAGCAGCGTGGGGGGCAGTGGGAACACTGAAGCTTTCTTT. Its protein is CASSVGGSGNTEAFF.

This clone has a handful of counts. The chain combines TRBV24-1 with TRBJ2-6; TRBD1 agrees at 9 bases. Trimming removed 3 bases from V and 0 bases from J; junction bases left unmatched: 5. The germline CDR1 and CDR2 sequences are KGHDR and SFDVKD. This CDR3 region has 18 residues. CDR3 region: CATSDRDRVSSGANVLTF. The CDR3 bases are TGTGCCACCAGTGATCGGGACAGGGTAAGCTCTGGGGCCAACGTCCTGACTTTC.

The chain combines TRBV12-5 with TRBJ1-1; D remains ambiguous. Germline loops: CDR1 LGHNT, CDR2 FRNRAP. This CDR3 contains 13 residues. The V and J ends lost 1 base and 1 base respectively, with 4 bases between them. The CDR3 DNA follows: TGTGCTAGTGGTTTGGGAGAGAACACTGAAGCTTTCTTT. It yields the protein CASGLGENTEAFF.

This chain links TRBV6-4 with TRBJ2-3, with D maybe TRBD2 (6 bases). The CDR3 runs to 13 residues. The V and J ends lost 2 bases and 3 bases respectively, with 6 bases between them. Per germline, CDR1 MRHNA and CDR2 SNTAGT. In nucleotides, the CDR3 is TGTGCCAGCAGTGACGGGACTACAGATACGCAGTATTTT. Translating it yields CASSDGTTDTQYF.

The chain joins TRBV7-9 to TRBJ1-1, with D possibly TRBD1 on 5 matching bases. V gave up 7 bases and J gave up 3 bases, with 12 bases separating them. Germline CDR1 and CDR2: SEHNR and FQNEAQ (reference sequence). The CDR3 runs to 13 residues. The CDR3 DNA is TGTGCCAGCACCTCGACAGTTTACACTGAAGCTTTCTTT. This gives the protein CASTSTVYTEAFF. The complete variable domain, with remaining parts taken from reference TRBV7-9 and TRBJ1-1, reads DTGVSQNPRHKITKRGQNVTFRCDPISEHNRLYWYRQTLGQGPEFLTYFQNEAQLEKSRLLSDRFSAERPKGSFSTLEIQRTEQGDSAMYLCASTSTVYTEAFFGQGTRLTVV.

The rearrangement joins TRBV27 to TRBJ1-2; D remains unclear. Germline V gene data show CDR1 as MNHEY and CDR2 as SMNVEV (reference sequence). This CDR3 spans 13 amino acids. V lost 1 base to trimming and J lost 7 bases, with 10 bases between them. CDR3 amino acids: CASSLWQSGGYTF. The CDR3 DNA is TGTGCCAGCAGTTTATGGCAATCAGGTGGCTACACCTTC.

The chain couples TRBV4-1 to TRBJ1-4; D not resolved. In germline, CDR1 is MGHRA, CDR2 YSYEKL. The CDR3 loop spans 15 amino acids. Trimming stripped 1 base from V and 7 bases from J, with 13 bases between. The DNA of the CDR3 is TGCGCCAGCAGCCAAGGAGAGGATGGAGGTGAAAAACTGTTTTTT. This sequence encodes CASSQGEDGGEKLFF.

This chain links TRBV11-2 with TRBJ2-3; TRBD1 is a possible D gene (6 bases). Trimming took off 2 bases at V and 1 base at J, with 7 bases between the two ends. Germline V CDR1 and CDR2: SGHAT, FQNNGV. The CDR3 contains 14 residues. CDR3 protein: CASSLNRGTDTQYF. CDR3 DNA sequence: TGTGCCAGCAGCTTAAACAGGGGCACAGATACGCAGTATTTT.

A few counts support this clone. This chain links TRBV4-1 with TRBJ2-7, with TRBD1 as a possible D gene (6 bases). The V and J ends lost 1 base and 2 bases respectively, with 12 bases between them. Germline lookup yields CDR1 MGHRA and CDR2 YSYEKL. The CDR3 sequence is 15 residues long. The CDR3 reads CASSQGQGPTYEQYF. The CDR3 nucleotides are TGCGCCAGCAGCCAAGGGCAGGGGCCGACCTACGAGCAGTACTTC.

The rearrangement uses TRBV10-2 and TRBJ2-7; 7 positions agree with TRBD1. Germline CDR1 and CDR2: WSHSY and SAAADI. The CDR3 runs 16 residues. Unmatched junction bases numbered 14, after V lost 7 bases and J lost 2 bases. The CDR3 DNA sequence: TGCGCCAGCACCCGAGAAGGGGACAGCTCCGCCTACGAGCAGTACTTC. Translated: CASTREGDSSAYEQYF.

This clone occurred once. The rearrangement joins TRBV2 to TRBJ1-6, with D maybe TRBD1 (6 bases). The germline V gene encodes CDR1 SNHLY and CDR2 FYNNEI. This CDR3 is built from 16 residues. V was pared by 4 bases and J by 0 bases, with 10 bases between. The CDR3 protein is CASSVGQSSYNSPLHF. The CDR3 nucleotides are TGTGCCAGCAGTGTTGGACAGAGCTCCTATAATTCACCCCTCCACTTT.

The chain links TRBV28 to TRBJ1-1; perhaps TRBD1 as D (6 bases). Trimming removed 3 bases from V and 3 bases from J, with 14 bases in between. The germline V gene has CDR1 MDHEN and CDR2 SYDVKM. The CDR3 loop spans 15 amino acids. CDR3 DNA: TGTGCCAGCAGTTTTGTTCAGGGGTTGGACACTGAAGCTTTCTTT. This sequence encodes CASSFVQGLDTEAFF.

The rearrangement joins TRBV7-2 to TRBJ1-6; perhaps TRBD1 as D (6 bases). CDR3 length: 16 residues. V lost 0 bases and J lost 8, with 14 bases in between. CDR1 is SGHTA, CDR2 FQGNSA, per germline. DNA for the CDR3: TGTGCCAGCAGCTTAGCGGGGGGGGGCGAGGATTCACCCCTCCACTTT. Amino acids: CASSLAGGGEDSPLHF.

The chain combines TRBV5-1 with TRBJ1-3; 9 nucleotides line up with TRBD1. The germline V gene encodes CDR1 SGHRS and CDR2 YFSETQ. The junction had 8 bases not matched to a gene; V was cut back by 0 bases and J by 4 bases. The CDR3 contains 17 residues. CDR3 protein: CASSLGNRGLRGNTIYF. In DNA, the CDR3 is TGCGCCAGCAGCTTGGGGAACAGGGGGCTTCGCGGAAACACCATATATTTT.

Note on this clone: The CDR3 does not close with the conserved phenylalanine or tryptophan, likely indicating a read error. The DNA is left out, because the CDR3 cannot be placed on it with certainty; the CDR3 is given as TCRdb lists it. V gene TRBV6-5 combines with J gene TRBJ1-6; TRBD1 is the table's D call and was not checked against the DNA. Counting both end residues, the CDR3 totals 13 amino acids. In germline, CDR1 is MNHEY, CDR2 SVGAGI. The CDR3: CASSSLGQGIIRV.

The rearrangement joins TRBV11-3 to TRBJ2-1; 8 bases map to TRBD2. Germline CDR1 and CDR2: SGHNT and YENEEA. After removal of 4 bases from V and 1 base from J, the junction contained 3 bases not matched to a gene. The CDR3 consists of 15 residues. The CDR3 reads CASSSGGASYNEQFF. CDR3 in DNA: TGTGCCAGCAGCTCGGGGGGGGCTTCCTACAATGAGCAGTTCTTC. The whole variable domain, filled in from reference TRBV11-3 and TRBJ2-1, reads EAGVVQSPRYKIIEKKQPVAFWCNPISGHNTLYWYLQNLGQGPELLIRYENEEAVDDSQLPKDRFSAERLKGVDSTLKIQPAELGDSAVYLCASSSGGASYNEQFFGPGTRLTVL.

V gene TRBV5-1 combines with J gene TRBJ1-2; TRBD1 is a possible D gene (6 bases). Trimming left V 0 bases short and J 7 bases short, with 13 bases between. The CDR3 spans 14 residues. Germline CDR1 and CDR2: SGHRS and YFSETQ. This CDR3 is CASSLESQGGGYTF. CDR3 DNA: TGCGCCAGCAGCTTGGAGTCACAGGGTGGTGGCTACACCTTC.

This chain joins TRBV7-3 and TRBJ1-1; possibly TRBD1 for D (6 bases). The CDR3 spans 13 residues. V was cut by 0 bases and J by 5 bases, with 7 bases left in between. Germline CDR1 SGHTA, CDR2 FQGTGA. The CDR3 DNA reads TGTGCCAGCAGCTTAACAGGGGGAACTGAAGCTTTCTTT. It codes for CASSLTGGTEAFF.

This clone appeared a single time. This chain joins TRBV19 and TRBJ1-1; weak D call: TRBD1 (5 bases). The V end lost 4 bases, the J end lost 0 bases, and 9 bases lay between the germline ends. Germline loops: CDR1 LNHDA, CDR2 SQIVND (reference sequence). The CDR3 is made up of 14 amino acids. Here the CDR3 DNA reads TGTGCCAGTAGTAGGGGGAGGATGAACACTGAAGCTTTCTTT. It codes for CASSRGRMNTEAFF. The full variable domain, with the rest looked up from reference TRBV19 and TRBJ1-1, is DGGITQSPKYLFRKEGQNVTLSCEQNLNHDAMYWYRQDPGQGLRLIYYSQIVNDFQKGDIAEGYSVSREKKESFPLTVTSAQKNPTAFYLCASSRGRMNTEAFFGQGTRLTVV.

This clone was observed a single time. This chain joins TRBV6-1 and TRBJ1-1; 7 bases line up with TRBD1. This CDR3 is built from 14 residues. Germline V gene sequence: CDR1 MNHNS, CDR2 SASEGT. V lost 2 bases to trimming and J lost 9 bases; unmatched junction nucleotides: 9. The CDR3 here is CASSESLGTEQAFF. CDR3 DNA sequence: TGTGCCAGCAGTGAATCACTTGGGACAGAACAAGCTTTCTTT.

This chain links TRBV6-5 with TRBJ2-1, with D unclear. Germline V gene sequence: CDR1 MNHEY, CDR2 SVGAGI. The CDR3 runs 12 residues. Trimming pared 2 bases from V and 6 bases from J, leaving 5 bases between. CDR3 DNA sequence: TGTGCCAGCAGTTACGGCAGCAATGAGCAGTTCTTC. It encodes CASSYGSNEQFF.

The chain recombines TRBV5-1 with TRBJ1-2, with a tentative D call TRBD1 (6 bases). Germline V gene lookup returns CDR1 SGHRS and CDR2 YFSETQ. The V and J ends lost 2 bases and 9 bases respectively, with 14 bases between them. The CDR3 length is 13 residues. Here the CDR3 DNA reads TGCGCCAGCAGCTTAGAGCCACAGGGAAGCTACACCTTC. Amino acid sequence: CASSLEPQGSYTF.

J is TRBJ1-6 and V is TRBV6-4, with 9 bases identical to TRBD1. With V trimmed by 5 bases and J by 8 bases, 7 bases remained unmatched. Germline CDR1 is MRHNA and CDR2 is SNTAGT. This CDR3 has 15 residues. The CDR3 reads CASSLQGAWDSPLHF. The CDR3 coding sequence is TGTGCCAGCAGTTTACAGGGGGCTTGGGATTCACCCCTCCACTTT.

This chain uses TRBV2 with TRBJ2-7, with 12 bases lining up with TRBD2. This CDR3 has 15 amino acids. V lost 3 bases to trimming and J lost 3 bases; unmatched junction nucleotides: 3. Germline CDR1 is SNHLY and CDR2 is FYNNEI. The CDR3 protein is CASSDGTSGLYEQYF. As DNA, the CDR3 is TGTGCCAGCAGTGACGGGACTAGCGGGCTCTACGAGCAGTACTTC.

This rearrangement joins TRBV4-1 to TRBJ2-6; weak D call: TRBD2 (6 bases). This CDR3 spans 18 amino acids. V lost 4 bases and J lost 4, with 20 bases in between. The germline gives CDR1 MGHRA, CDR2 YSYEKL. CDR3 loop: CASSRRVEAGGGANVLTF. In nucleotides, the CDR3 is TGCGCCAGCAGCCGGAGGGTGGAGGCAGGTGGCGGGGCCAACGTCCTGACTTTC.

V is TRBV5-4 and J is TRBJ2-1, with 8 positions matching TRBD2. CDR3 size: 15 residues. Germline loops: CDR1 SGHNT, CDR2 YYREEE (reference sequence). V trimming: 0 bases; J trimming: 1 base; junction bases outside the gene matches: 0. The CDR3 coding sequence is TGTGCCAGCAGCTTGGAGCGGGGGTCCTACAATGAGCAGTTCTTC. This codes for CASSLERGSYNEQFF.